The rows below give T cell receptor beta chains drawn from one sample of a study of blood T cell repertoires in COVID-19. Libraries were prepared by immunoSEQ multiplex PCR; TCRdb keeps only in-frame clonotypes and omits some of them. The sample includes roughly 50,000 clones, roughly nine tenths of them seen just once. The sequenced sample consisted of peripheral blood. The origin of the receptors is a human donor with active COVID-19. The donor label of this sample is uncertain. Both conserved end residues are part of each CDR3. The D gene is left open where the match is weak. A row's size may be missing; if present it is once, few, many or a size class.

j_call v_call clone_size d_call cdr3_nt cdr3_aa
TRBJ1-5 TRBV7-9 few . TGTGCCAGCAGCTTAGGACAGACGAATCAGCCCCAGCATTTT CASSLGQTNQPQHF
TRBJ2-3 TRBV24-1 . TRBD2 TGTGCCACCAGTGATGCTAGCGGGGGGCATACAGATACGCAGTATTTT CATSDASGGHTDTQYF
TRBJ2-1 TRBV9 . TRBD2 TGTGCCAGCAGCGCGACCCGACTAGCGGGTAATGAGCAGTTCTTC CASSATRLAGNEQFF
TRBJ1-6 TRBV7-2 many TRBD1 TGTGCCAGCACCGCCAGACAGGGACGAAATTCACCCCTCCACTTT CASTARQGRNSPLHF
TRBJ1-6 TRBV14 . . TGTGCCAGCAGCCAAGATCGTACCGGTTCACCCCTCCACTTT CASSQDRTGSPLHF
TRBJ1-1 TRBV29-1 . . TGCAGCGTCCAACCTACAGGGTTTGGGCGTGAAGCTTTCTTT CSVQPTGFGREAFF
TRBJ1-2 TRBV6-5 . . TGTGCCAGCAGTTACCTAACAGGGTTTGGCTACACCTTC CASSYLTGFGYTF
TRBJ2-1 TRBV9 . . TGTGCCAGCAGCGGGTCAGCGAGTTACAATGAGCAGTTCTTC CASSGSASYNEQFF
TRBJ2-3 TRBV19 . TRBD2 TGTGCCAGTGGACCTAGCGGGGGGATTTCCCCAGATACGCAGTATTTT CASGPSGGISPDTQYF
TRBJ2-3 TRBV4-3 . TRBD1 TGCGCCAGCAGCCTAGAACGTGGACAGGGTGGCACAGATACGCAGTATTTT CASSLERGQGGTDTQYF
TRBJ1-3 TRBV28 . . TGTGCCAGCACCCCCCCGTCCCGCTCTGGAAACACCATATATTTT CASTPPSRSGNTIYF
TRBJ2-3 TRBV14 few TRBD1 TGTGCCAGCAGCCCCCAGACAGGGTTAGATACGCAGTATTTT CASSPQTGLDTQYF
TRBJ1-1 TRBV6-5 . TRBD1 TGTGCCAGCAGTAGGGACAGAGGAAGCACTGAAGCTTTCTTT CASSRDRGSTEAFF
TRBJ2-7 TRBV5-1 . . TGCGCCAGCAGCTTGGGACATGTGCGCAGGTCCCACGAGCAGTACTTC CASSLGHVRRSHEQYF
TRBJ2-2 TRBV19 . . TGTGCCAGTAGTATCGAAGGGGCCGGGGAGCTGTTTTTT CASSIEGAGELFF
TRBJ2-5 TRBV4-3 . TRBD2 TGCGCCAGCAGCCATCGGCGGGGGTCCCAAGAGACCCAGTACTTC CASSHRRGSQETQYF
TRBJ1-5 TRBV18 . . TGTGCCAGCTCACCAAAGGAGGGGTTGAAGAATCAGCCCCAGCATTTT CASSPKEGLKNQPQHF
TRBJ1-3 TRBV5-1 . TRBD1 TGCGCCAGCAGCTCCCCTGACGAGACAGGGACTGGAAACACCATATATTTT CASSSPDETGTGNTIYF
TRBJ1-2 TRBV6-6 . TRBD1 TGTGCCAGCAGTTACGCCGGACAGGGAAACTATGGCTACACCTTC CASSYAGQGNYGYTF
TRBJ2-6 TRBV19 . . TGTGCCAGTAGTATCTCCGGTGGGTTGGGGGGTCCCTCTGGGGCCAACGTCCTGACTTTC CASSISGGLGGPSGANVLTF
TRBJ2-4 TRBV3-1/TRBV3-2 . TRBD1 TGTGCCAGCAGCCAAGCCGAGGGACAGGGGAACATTCAGTACTTC CASSQAEGQGNIQYF
TRBJ2-7 TRBV10-3 . TRBD2 TGTGCCATCAGTGAGTTGGCTAGCGGGGCATACGAGCAGTACTTC CAISELASGAYEQYF
TRBJ1-2 TRBV20-1 . . TGCAGTGCTACCGACGGGTATGGCTACACCTTC CSATDGYGYTF
TRBJ2-3 TRBV4-2 once TRBD2 TGTGCCAGCAGCCAAGATCTGAGTAGCGGGGGTTCAGATACGCAGTATTTT CASSQDLSSGGSDTQYF
TRBJ1-2 TRBV19 . TRBD1 TGTGCCAGTAGTATATACCCTCGGACAGGGAGGAACTATGGCTACACCTTC CASSIYPRTGRNYGYTF
TRBJ2-7 TRBV10-2 . TRBD2 TGCGCCAGCAGTGTATTAGCGGGGGGGAGCTCCTACGAGCAGTACTTC CASSVLAGGSSYEQYF
TRBJ2-5 TRBV2 few TRBD1 TGTGCCAGCAGGCAGGGGGCGCCAGGAGAGACCCAGTACTTC CASRQGAPGETQYF
TRBJ1-5 TRBV6-5 . . TGTGCCAGCAGTTACAGAGTGAATCAGCCCCAGCATTTT CASSYRVNQPQHF
TRBJ1-3 TRBV10-3 . TRBD1 TGTGCCATCAGCGCGACAGGGTCTGGAAACACCATATATTTT CAISATGSGNTIYF
TRBJ1-1 TRBV19 . . TGTGCCAGTAGTCCCAACAGACAGGAAATGAACACTGAAGCTTTCTTT CASSPNRQEMNTEAFF
TRBJ2-5 TRBV11-1 . . TGTGCCAGCGAACTACAGGGCCCCAGGAAGACCCAGTACTTC CASELQGPRKTQYF
TRBJ2-1 TRBV14 . . TGTGCCAGCGCGAGCGGCACCTTTACCAATGAGCAGTTCTTC CASASGTFTNEQFF
TRBJ2-7 TRBV11-1 once TRBD1 TGTGCCAGCAGCTTACACCGGGACAGCCTCTACGAGCAGTACTTC CASSLHRDSLYEQYF
TRBJ1-3 TRBV9 . TRBD1 TGTGCCAGCAGCGCACAGGGGGCGAATGGAAACACCATATATTTT CASSAQGANGNTIYF
TRBJ1-5 TRBV7-8 . . TGTGCCAGCAGCTTAGGGGCTAGCAATCAGCCCCAGCATTTT CASSLGASNQPQHF
TRBJ1-2 TRBV19 . TRBD1 TGTGCCAGTAGCCCACGAGGGGGCAAGTGGAACTATGGCTACACCTTC CASSPRGGKWNYGYTF
TRBJ2-1 TRBV7-3 . TRBD2 TGTGCCAGCAGCTTCCAGCGGGGGGGCCCGAATGAGCAGTTCTTC CASSFQRGGPNEQFF
TRBJ2-7 TRBV6-1 once TRBD1 TGTGCCAGCAGTGAGTGGGACAGGACAGGCGAGCAGTACTTC CASSEWDRTGEQYF
TRBJ2-7 TRBV7-2 . . TGTGCCAGCAGCCCTCAGACTAGATCCTACGAGCAGTACTTC CASSPQTRSYEQYF
TRBJ2-2 TRBV7-3 . TRBD1 TGTGCCAGCAGCTTAGCAGGGGGCTACACCGGGGAGCTGTTTTTT CASSLAGGYTGELFF
TRBJ2-1 TRBV10-3 . TRBD1 TGTGCCACGGGACAGGGTTACCATGAGCAGTTCTTC CATGQGYHEQFF
TRBJ1-5 TRBV18 . . TGTGCCAGCTCACCTTCCGGGGGGGCAGAAGGGCCCCAGCATTTT CASSPSGGAEGPQHF
TRBJ2-7 TRBV4-2 . TRBD1 TGTGCCAGCAGCCAAGCCGGGACAGGCTCCTACGAGCAGTACTTC CASSQAGTGSYEQYF
TRBJ1-1 TRBV11-2 . . TGTGCCAGCGGCTCAGCAGGGGCGTACACTGAAGCTTTCTTT CASGSAGAYTEAFF
TRBJ2-2 TRBV29-1 . TRBD2 TGCAGCGTTGGACTAGCGGCGAACACCGGGGAGCTGTTTTTT CSVGLAANTGELFF
TRBJ2-7 TRBV4-3 once TRBD1 TGCGCCAGCAGCCAAGGGACAGGGGGATCCTACGAGCAGTACTTC CASSQGTGGSYEQYF
TRBJ2-2 TRBV9 . . TGTGCCAGCAGCGTCTCTGACACCGGGGAGCTGTTTTTT CASSVSDTGELFF
TRBJ1-1 TRBV4-1 . TRBD1 TGCGCCAGCAGCCAAGTGGTAGGGGGCCTCAGAATCGAGAACACTGAAGCTTTCTTT CASSQVVGGLRIENTEAFF
TRBJ2-3 TRBV5-4 . . TGTGCCAGCAGCCGCCCCGGTGCCGCTAGCACAGATACGCAGTATTTT CASSRPGAASTDTQYF
TRBJ1-5 TRBV27 . . TGTGCCAGCAGGCAGGGTAATCAGCCCCAGCATTTT CASRQGNQPQHF
TRBJ2-4 TRBV4-1 . . TGCGCCAGCAGCCAAGGGAGGTCAGCCGGAGCCAAAAACATTCAGTACTTC CASSQGRSAGAKNIQYF
TRBJ2-5 TRBV7-8 . TRBD2 TGTGCCAGCAGCGAGCGGGGGGTCCCAGAGACTCAGTACTTC CASSERGVPETQYF
TRBJ1-2 TRBV6-2/TRBV6-3 once TRBD1 TGTGCCAGCAGTCCCTATAGGACAGGGGGAACTTCGCGTTTCGGCTACACCTTC CASSPYRTGGTSRFGYTF
TRBJ2-2 TRBV10-3 . TRBD1 TGTGCCATCAGTTCAGCCGGGACAGGGGTCGCCGGGGAGCTGTTTTTT CAISSAGTGVAGELFF
TRBJ1-2 TRBV5-8 . TRBD1 TGTGCCAGCAGCTTTTCGGGACAGGGCGGCTACACCTTC CASSFSGQGGYTF
TRBJ1-1 TRBV12-3/TRBV12-4 once TRBD1 TGTGCCAGCAGGCCCGGACAGGATCTTGAAGCTTTCTTT CASRPGQDLEAFF
TRBJ2-1 TRBV2 . TRBD2 TGTGCCAGCACCCCAAACGGACTAGCGGGGGCATACAATGAGCAGTTCTTC CASTPNGLAGAYNEQFF